Sequencing of this T cell receptor beta chain was carried out in a study of identical twins. There are 17 residues in the CDR3. V lost 6 bases, J lost 3 bases, and 13 bases stayed unmatched. Germline CDR1 and CDR2: SNHLY and FYNNEI. One entry per CDR3 protein results from TCRdb running MiXCR on the 5' RACE reads. In the table there are approximately 210,000 distinct CDR3 sequences, approximately 16% of which are singletons. These sequences were also reported in another study, on T cells expressing NK-cell markers. This second study says: The study found dominant NKG2C+ clonotypes at about 1.0-7.0% of CD8+ T cells in about 6 donors. Whether expanded NKG2C-expressing T cell clones recognize HCMV is unknown.

This chain joins TRBV2 and TRBJ2-2, with TRBD2 matching 7 bases. This sequence originates from a woman under 30 in good health. Sequences were obtained from CD8+ T cells sorted from blood. The CDR3, as DNA: TGTGCCAGCAGCCCGACGGTACTAGCGTACCACACCGGGGAGCTGTTTTTT. Translation: CASSPTVLAYHTGELFF.